This TCR beta chain was identified during a study of T cell changes during pregnancy in multiple sclerosis. Sequencing was performed with immunoSEQ multiplex PCR; in TCRdb, only in-frame clones are kept and a portion is missing. The sample consists of some 40,000 clones, about 88% of them appearing once. V lost 3 bases to trimming and J lost 0 bases, with 3 bases between them. This CDR3 is 13 amino acids long. CDR1 is KGHSH, CDR2 LQKENI, per germline. The specimen comprised CD4+ T cells from peripheral blood mononuclear cells, sampled in the first trimester of pregnancy. The chain recombines TRBV18 with TRBJ1-3, with D unresolved. The TCR originated in a female donor with multiple sclerosis, enrolled in a pregnancy study. CDR3 in DNA: TGTGCCAGCTCACCTAGCTCTGGAAACACCATATATTTT. Encoded protein: CASSPSSGNTIYF.